This T cell receptor beta chain stems from a study of blood T cells in healthy people across ages. It was with a sample-barcoded 5' primer and a J-beta primer mix that a second PCR of about 7 to 12 cycles was run. TCRdb recomputed calls from the 5' RACE reads with MiXCR, one row per CDR3 protein. The sample has about 320,000 distinct CDR3 sequences; roughly 27% are singletons. This clonotype was detected only a few times. The sequence came from a woman between 70 and 85 years old in good health. Sequenced input: blood.

For the CDR3, the DNA is TGTGCCAGCACACAAAGACAGGGTTCGGATGAAAAACTGTTTTTT. This sequence encodes CASTQRQGSDEKLFF. The chain links TRBV7-2 to TRBJ1-4; 7 bases are a match to TRBD1. Trimming at V came to 7 bases and at J to 6 bases, leaving 11 bases not matched to a gene. Per the germline V gene, CDR1 is SGHTA and CDR2 is FQGNSA. CDR3 length: 15 residues. Combining the CDR3 with reference TRBV7-2 and TRBJ1-4 gives the whole variable domain GAGVSQSPSNKVTEKGKDVELRCDPISGHTALYWYRQSLGQGLEFLIYFQGNSAPDKSGLPSDRFSAERTGGSVSTLTIQRTQQEDSAVYLCASTQRQGSDEKLFFGSGTQLSVL.